The next 26 T cell receptor beta chains were all read from a single sample in a study of long-term antiretroviral therapy in people with HIV. The immunoSEQ assay was v3.0, run at survey level. Sequenced by immunoSEQ multiplex PCR; TCRdb stores in-frame clones only, minus some. The sample has about 20,000 clones, 80% seen once. Sequencing used unsorted PBMCs, obtained 0.2 years after starting antiretroviral therapy. Receptor source: a woman in her thirties or forties with HIV.

The chain employs TRBV7-9 and TRBJ1-2; D not certain. The CDR3 runs to 14 residues. The V and J ends lost 0 bases and 8 bases respectively, with 13 bases between them. Germline assignment: CDR1 SEHNR and CDR2 FQNEAQ (reference sequence). CDR3: CASSLAGPVEGYTF. CDR3 nucleotides: TGTGCCAGCAGCTTAGCAGGGCCGGTTGAAGGCTACACCTTC.

The chain couples TRBV28 to TRBJ2-7; TRBD2 aligns across 7 bases. Trimming took 3 bases from V and 1 from J; bases not matched to a gene: 9. CDR3 length equals 16 residues. Germline V gives CDR1 MDHEN, CDR2 SYDVKM. CDR3 amino acids: CASSFTLAELSYEQYF. In DNA form, the CDR3 reads TGTGCCAGCAGTTTCACGCTAGCGGAGCTTTCCTACGAGCAGTACTTC. Filled out from reference TRBV28 and TRBJ2-7, the complete variable domain reads DVKVTQSSRYLVKRTGEKVFLECVQDMDHENMFWYRQDPGLGLRLIYFSYDVKMKEKGDIPEGYSVSREKKERFSLILESASTNQTSMYLCASSFTLAELSYEQYFGPGTRLTVT.

The chain combines TRBV18 with TRBJ1-1; TRBD1 agrees at 7 bases. The germline CDR1 and CDR2 sequences are KGHSH and LQKENI. The J segment lost 3 bases and the V segment lost 6 bases, leaving 10 bases of the junction unmatched. The CDR3 has 15 residues. This CDR3 reads CASSLRTGGDTEAFF. The CDR3 DNA is TGTGCCAGCTCCCTCCGGACAGGAGGGGACACTGAAGCTTTCTTT.

The V and J genes are TRBV11-2 and TRBJ2-3, with 9 bases that match TRBD2. The CDR3 is 15 amino acids. With V trimmed by 1 base and J by 5 bases, 4 bases remained unmatched. Germline CDR1 SGHAT, CDR2 FQNNGV. The CDR3 spells CASSLVAGGQDTQYF. For the CDR3, the DNA is TGTGCCAGCAGCTTAGTTGCGGGGGGGCAAGATACGCAGTATTTT.

The rearrangement links TRBV7-2 to TRBJ2-3; TRBD2 is a possible D gene (5 bases). CDR1 SGHTA and CDR2 FQGNSA come from the germline V gene. V lost 6 bases and J lost 6, with 13 bases in between. The CDR3 consists of 13 residues. CDR3 in amino acids: CASRPPPGDTQYF. Written as DNA, the CDR3 is TGTGCCAGCAGACCGCCCCCGGGGGATACGCAGTATTTT.

The gene calls are TRBV14 and TRBJ1-4; D possibly corresponds to TRBD1 (5 bases). V was cut by 1 base and J by 8 bases, with 14 bases left in between. Per germline, CDR1 SGHDN and CDR2 FVKESK. The CDR3 has 15 amino acids. The CDR3 loop reads CASSQVAGWREKLFF. As DNA, the CDR3 is TGTGCCAGCAGCCAAGTTGCAGGGTGGCGCGAAAAACTGTTTTTT.

The V and J genes are TRBV9 and TRBJ1-2; no clear D gene. This CDR3 contains 14 residues. From germline, CDR1 is SGDLS and CDR2 YYNGEE. The V end was cut by 0 bases, the J end by 4 bases, with 10 bases between. Written as DNA, the CDR3 is TGTGCCAGCAGCGTAGTTTCAGATTCCTATGGCTACACCTTC. This sequence encodes CASSVVSDSYGYTF.

This clone was observed a few times. The rearrangement uses TRBV6-5 and TRBJ1-5; D unclear. The length of the CDR3 is 13 residues. Deletions cut 0 bases from V and 4 bases from J, with 4 bases between. Per germline, CDR1 MNHEY and CDR2 SVGAGI. The CDR3 coding sequence is TGTGCCAGCAGTTACTCGCGGAATCAGCCCCAGCATTTT. Its translation is CASSYSRNQPQHF.

The chain uses TRBV11-2 and TRBJ2-1, with 8 bases identical to TRBD2. With V trimmed by 1 base and J by 4 bases, 0 bases remained unmatched. CDR1 SGHAT and CDR2 FQNNGV come from the germline V gene. This CDR3 is built from 14 residues. CDR3 residues: CASSLAGGYNEQFF. The DNA for the CDR3 is TGTGCCAGCAGCTTAGCGGGGGGGTACAATGAGCAGTTCTTC.

The rearrangement uses TRBV25-1 and TRBJ1-3; unclear D gene. Germline CDR1 MGHDK, CDR2 SYGVNS. The CDR3 is 15 residues long. V was shortened by 3 bases and J by 2 bases, with 11 bases between the two germline ends. The CDR3 loop reads CASSEFPSPGNTIYF. DNA of the CDR3: TGTGCCAGCAGTGAGTTTCCTTCACCTGGAAACACCATATATTTT.

V usage is TRBV6-5 and J usage is TRBJ2-1; unclear D gene. This CDR3 comprises 13 residues. The germline gives CDR1 MNHEY, CDR2 SVGAGI. The V end lost 2 bases, the J end lost 6 bases, and 8 bases lay between the germline ends. The DNA for the CDR3 is TGTGCCAGCAGTTACGGGCAGACCAATGAGCAGTTCTTC. It translates to CASSYGQTNEQFF.

The CDR3, as DNA: TGTGCCAGTAGTATCGGGGCCGCCACGGGCTCCTACGAGCAGTACTTC. Protein product: CASSIGAATGSYEQYF. The chain joins TRBV19 to TRBJ2-7; D tentatively reads TRBD1 or TRBD2 (5 bases each). The V and J ends lost 3 bases and 0 bases respectively, with 15 bases between them. Per germline, CDR1 LNHDA and CDR2 SQIVND (reference sequence). The CDR3 loop spans 16 amino acids.

The V and J genes are TRBV14 and TRBJ1-2, with D possibly being TRBD1 (5 bases). The CDR3 totals 16 residues. Germline-derived CDR1 and CDR2 are SGHDN and FVKESK. V was pared by 4 bases and J by 4 bases, with 19 bases between. In nucleotides, the CDR3 is TGTGCCAGCAGCCCATCACGGGACGGTCTGGGCTATGGCTACACCTTC. This translates into CASSPSRDGLGYGYTF.

The J gene is TRBJ2-7, the V gene TRBV5-6; D perhaps matches TRBD2 (6 bases). Per the germline V gene, CDR1 is SGHDT and CDR2 is YYEEEE. This CDR3 comprises 16 residues. The V end lost 6 bases, the J end lost 3 bases, and 22 bases lay between the germline ends. The CDR3 DNA sequence: TGTGCCAGCAAAGAGTCTCGGAGGGGATTAGACTACGAGCAGTACTTC. It yields the protein CASKESRRGLDYEQYF.

The chain carries TRBV11-2 and TRBJ2-7, with unresolved D. CDR1 SGHAT and CDR2 FQNNGV come from the germline V gene. Trimming left V 1 base short and J 3 bases short, with 4 bases between. This CDR3 spans 12 amino acids. The CDR3 reads CASSLGYYEQYF. CDR3 nucleotides: TGTGCCAGCAGCTTAGGGTACTACGAGCAGTACTTC.

This clone was detected only a few times. This chain uses TRBV5-8 with TRBJ1-4, with TRBD1 as a possible D gene (6 bases). The CDR3 covers 15 residues. The V and J ends lost 4 bases and 4 bases respectively, with 14 bases between them. CDR1 and CDR2 (germline): SGHTS, YDEGEE. CDR3 coding DNA: TGTGCCAGCAGCACTAACAGGGCCTTTAATGAAAAACTGTTTTTT. Translated, it gives CASSTNRAFNEKLFF.

This sequence joins TRBV7-8 and TRBJ2-7; 8 bases map to TRBD2. V was pared by 5 bases and J by 5 bases, with 17 bases of the junction left unmatched. The germline V gene encodes CDR1 SGHVS and CDR2 FQNEAQ. The CDR3 is made up of 17 amino acids. CDR3 residues: CASSASREGERLHEQYF. The CDR3 nucleotides read TGTGCCAGCAGCGCGAGCCGGGAGGGGGAGCGACTCCACGAGCAGTACTTC.

This clone was detected once. The chain is built from TRBV5-5 and TRBJ2-7; no clear D. Germline V gene lookup returns CDR1 SGHKS and CDR2 YYEKEE (reference sequence). This CDR3 region has 14 residues. V lost 0 bases, J lost 0 bases, and 7 bases lay in between. CDR3 protein: CASSLEASSYEQYF. The CDR3 DNA is TGTGCCAGCAGCTTGGAAGCCAGCTCCTACGAGCAGTACTTC.

The chain combines TRBV5-4 with TRBJ2-3; 7 bases fit TRBD2. V lost 0 bases and J lost 1; bases outside the gene matches: 8. This CDR3 has 17 amino acids. Germline V gene data show CDR1 as SGHNT and CDR2 as YYREEE (reference sequence). The CDR3 protein is CASSLAGASGGTDTQYF. DNA of the CDR3: TGTGCCAGCAGCTTGGCTGGTGCAAGCGGGGGCACAGATACGCAGTATTTT.

The chain links TRBV5-1 to TRBJ1-4, with 8 nucleotides matching TRBD1. J gave up 0 bases and V 4 bases, and 5 bases lay outside the gene matches. The CDR3 extends over 16 amino acids. Germline V lookup: CDR1 SGHRS, CDR2 YFSETQ. Here the CDR3 reads CASSTGQGSTNEKLFF. As DNA, the CDR3 is TGCGCCAGCAGCACCGGACAGGGATCAACTAATGAAAAACTGTTTTTT.

This chain joins TRBV9 and TRBJ2-2; no clear D gene. The CDR3 sequence is 17 residues long. V was cut by 1 base and J by 0 bases, with 13 bases left in between. Germline V gene data show CDR1 as SGDLS and CDR2 as YYNGEE. The DNA for the CDR3 is TGTGCCAGCAGCGTAAATTACTGGGCTACGAACACCGGGGAGCTGTTTTTT. Translation: CASSVNYWATNTGELFF.

The rearrangement uses TRBV29-1 and TRBJ1-1, with D possibly matching TRBD1 (5 bases). This CDR3 has 13 amino acids. The germline V gene has CDR1 SQVTM and CDR2 ANQGSEA. Between the trimmed V and J ends, which lost 3 bases and 2 bases, there was a span of 10 bases. As DNA, the CDR3 is TGCAGCGTTGACCTGGGGCTTAACACTGAAGCTTTCTTT. Translated, it gives CSVDLGLNTEAFF.

The chain recombines TRBV2 with TRBJ1-1; D remains unclear. Germline CDR1 reads SNHLY; CDR2 reads FYNNEI. Trimming stripped 0 bases from V and 1 base from J, with 3 bases between. This CDR3 region has 13 residues. The CDR3 loop reads CASSEAGNTEAFF. The CDR3, as DNA: TGTGCCAGCAGTGAAGCGGGGAACACTGAAGCTTTCTTT.

CDR3 loop: CATSSPRRELTDTQYF. For the CDR3, the DNA is TGTGCCACCAGCAGCCCCCGGCGGGAATTAACAGATACGCAGTATTTT. This chain links TRBV15 with TRBJ2-3; D might be TRBD2 (6 bases). The germline gives CDR1 LNHNV, CDR2 YYDKDF (reference sequence). Trimming took 3 bases from V and 3 from J, leaving 16 bases between them. CDR3 length: 16 amino acids. The full variable domain, in which reference TRBV15 and TRBJ2-3 provide the parts outside the CDR3, is DAMVIQNPRYQVTQFGKPVTLSCSQTLNHNVMYWYQQKSSQAPKLLFHYYDKDFNNEADTPDNFQSRRPNTSFCFLDIRSPGLGDTAMYLCATSSPRRELTDTQYFGPGTRLTVL.

Only one count was recorded for this clone. The chain recombines TRBV5-6 with TRBJ1-2, with 7 bases lining up with TRBD1. Trimming cost V 4 bases and J 1 base; bases outside gene matches: 4. This CDR3 region has 14 residues. Germline V gene sequence: CDR1 SGHDT, CDR2 YYEEEE. CDR3 sequence reads: CASSHRQGNYGYTF. CDR3 in DNA: TGTGCCAGCAGCCACAGACAGGGTAACTATGGCTACACCTTC. The entire variable domain, with the rest obtained from reference TRBV5-6 and TRBJ1-2, is as follows: DAGVTQSPTHLIKTRGQQVTLRCSPKSGHDTVSWYQQALGQGPQFIFQYYEEEERQRGNFPDRFSGHQFPNYSSELNVNALLLGDSALYLCASSHRQGNYGYTFGSGTRLTVV.

V is TRBV19 and J is TRBJ1-4; 8 nucleotides line up with TRBD1. Germline values: CDR1 LNHDA, CDR2 SQIVND (reference sequence). The CDR3 runs 15 residues. With 3 bases clipped from V and 4 bases from J, the junction kept 4 bases outside the gene matches. The CDR3 spells CASSIAGTGNEKLFF. In DNA, the CDR3 is TGTGCCAGTAGTATTGCCGGGACAGGTAATGAAAAACTGTTTTTT.